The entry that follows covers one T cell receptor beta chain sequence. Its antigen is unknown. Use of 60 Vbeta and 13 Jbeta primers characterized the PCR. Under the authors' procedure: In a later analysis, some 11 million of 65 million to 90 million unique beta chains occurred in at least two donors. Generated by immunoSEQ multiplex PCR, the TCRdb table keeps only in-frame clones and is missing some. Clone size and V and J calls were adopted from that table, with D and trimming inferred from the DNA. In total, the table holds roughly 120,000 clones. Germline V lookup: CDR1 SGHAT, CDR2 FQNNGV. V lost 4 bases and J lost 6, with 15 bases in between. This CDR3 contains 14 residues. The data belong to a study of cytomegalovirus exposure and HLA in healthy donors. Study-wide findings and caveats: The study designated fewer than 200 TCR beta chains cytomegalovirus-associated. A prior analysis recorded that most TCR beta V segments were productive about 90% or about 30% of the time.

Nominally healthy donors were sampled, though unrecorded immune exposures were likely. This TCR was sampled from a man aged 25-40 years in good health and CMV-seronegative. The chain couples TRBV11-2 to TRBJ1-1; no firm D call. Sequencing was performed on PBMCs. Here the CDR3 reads CASSSPWRASEAFF. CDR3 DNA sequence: TGTGCCAGCAGCTCCCCTTGGAGGGCCTCTGAAGCTTTCTTT. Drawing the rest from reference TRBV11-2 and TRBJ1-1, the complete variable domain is EAGVAQSPRYKIIEKRQSVAFWCNPISGHATLYWYQQILGQGPKLLIQFQNNGVVDDSQLPKDRFSAERLKGVDSTLKIQPAKLEDSAVYLCASSSPWRASEAFFGQGTRLTVV.